The rows below give T cell receptor beta chains drawn from one sample of a study of T cell changes during pregnancy in multiple sclerosis. Clones were sequenced by immunoSEQ multiplex PCR, and TCRdb holds only the in-frame ones, with some missing. This sample carries roughly 60,000 clones, around nine tenths of them seen once, and the ten largest clones take 1.4%. This sample comprised peripheral blood, obtained in the second trimester of pregnancy. The receptor set was obtained from a female donor with multiple sclerosis, enrolled in a pregnancy study. Both conserved end residues are part of each CDR3. The order of the fields is D gene, clone size, V gene, J gene, CDR3 protein, CDR3 DNA. The D gene is left open where the match is weak. Clone size, where shown, is once, few, many, or a class for clones that have expanded.

TRBD1	NA	TRBV6-4	TRBJ1-4	CASSPGTGTPNEKLFF	TGTGCCAGCAGTCCCGGGACAGGGACACCTAATGAAAAACTGTTTTTT
TRBD2	NA	TRBV6-1	TRBJ2-7	CASSERVSGKTYEQYF	TGTGCCAGCAGTGAAAGGGTCAGCGGGAAGACCTACGAGCAGTACTTC
NA	NA	TRBV5-6	TRBJ2-1	CASSPLPGSGEQFF	TGTGCCAGCAGCCCTTTACCCGGATCAGGAGAGCAGTTCTTC
TRBD1	NA	TRBV18	TRBJ1-5	CASSPGQGANGQPQHF	TGTGCCAGCTCACCTGGACAGGGGGCAAATGGACAGCCCCAGCATTTT
TRBD2	NA	TRBV2	TRBJ2-2	CASSERLAGLTGELFF	TGTGCCAGCAGTGAACGGCTAGCGGGACTCACCGGGGAGCTGTTTTTT
TRBD2	NA	TRBV4-2	TRBJ2-7	CASSPGLAGYEQYF	TGTGCCAGCAGCCCGGGACTAGCGGGATACGAGCAGTACTTC
TRBD2	once	TRBV2	TRBJ2-1	CASSEGTSGDLEQFF	TGTGCCAGCAGTGAAGGGACTAGCGGGGACCTCGAGCAGTTCTTC
NA	few	TRBV10-3	TRBJ1-2	CAITDSPNYGYTF	TGTGCCATCACGGACAGCCCCAACTATGGCTACACCTTC
TRBD2	NA	TRBV6-6	TRBJ2-3	CASSQREWDTQYF	TGTGCCAGCAGTCAGCGGGAGTGGGATACGCAGTATTTT
NA	NA	TRBV28	TRBJ2-5	CAGSVTSGQTQYF	TGTGCCGGGAGCGTGACGTCCGGGCAGACCCAGTACTTC
TRBD1	NA	TRBV27	TRBJ1-1	CASGWDSYTEAFF	TGTGCCAGCGGCTGGGACAGTTACACTGAAGCTTTCTTT
NA	NA	TRBV7-3	TRBJ2-5	CASSLTPGYETQYF	TGTGCCAGCAGCTTAACCCCAGGGTACGAGACCCAGTACTTC
TRBD2	NA	TRBV9	TRBJ2-2	CASSVETSGRNGELFF	TGTGCCAGCAGCGTGGAGACTAGCGGGAGAAACGGGGAGCTGTTTTTT
TRBD2	NA	TRBV7-9	TRBJ2-7	CASSPRTSLIHEQYF	TGTGCCAGCAGCCCTCGGACTAGCTTGATCCACGAGCAGTACTTC
NA	NA	TRBV19	TRBJ1-3	CASSDRSSGNTIYF	TGTGCCAGTAGTGACAGGAGCTCTGGAAACACCATATATTTT
NA	NA	TRBV30	TRBJ2-2	CAWSPLAGELFF	TGTGCCTGGAGTCCTCTAGCCGGGGAGCTGTTTTTT
TRBD2	NA	TRBV6-1	TRBJ2-3	CASSEVAGGTDTQYF	TGTGCCAGCAGTGAAGTAGCGGGAGGCACAGATACGCAGTATTTT
TRBD2	NA	TRBV2	TRBJ2-7	CASTPPDSGMITYEQYF	TGTGCCAGCACCCCCCCGGATAGCGGGATGATAACCTACGAGCAGTACTTC
NA	NA	TRBV5-4	TRBJ1-1	CASSLDRGSPFTEAFF	TGTGCCAGCAGCTTGGATAGAGGGTCGCCGTTCACTGAAGCTTTCTTT
NA	NA	TRBV11-2	TRBJ1-2	CASSFGGSHAINYGYTF	TGTGCCAGCAGCTTCGGGGGATCCCATGCCATTAACTATGGCTACACCTTC